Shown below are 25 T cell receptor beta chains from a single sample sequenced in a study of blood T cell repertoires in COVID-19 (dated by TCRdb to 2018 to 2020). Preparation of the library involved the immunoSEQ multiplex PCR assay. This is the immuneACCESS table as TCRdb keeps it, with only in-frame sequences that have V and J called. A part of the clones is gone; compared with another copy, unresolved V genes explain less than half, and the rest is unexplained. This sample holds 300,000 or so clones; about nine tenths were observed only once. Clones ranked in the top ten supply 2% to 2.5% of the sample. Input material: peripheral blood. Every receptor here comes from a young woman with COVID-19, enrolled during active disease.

CDR3 in amino acids: CASSTGAGNTIYF. Written as DNA, the CDR3 is TGTGCCAGCAGCACAGGGGCTGGAAACACCATATATTTT. The genes are TRBV28 and TRBJ1-3; 7 nucleotides match TRBD1. The CDR3 is 13 residues long. Germline lookup yields CDR1 MDHEN and CDR2 SYDVKM. Trimming removed 6 bases from V and 2 bases from J; junction bases left unmatched: 1.

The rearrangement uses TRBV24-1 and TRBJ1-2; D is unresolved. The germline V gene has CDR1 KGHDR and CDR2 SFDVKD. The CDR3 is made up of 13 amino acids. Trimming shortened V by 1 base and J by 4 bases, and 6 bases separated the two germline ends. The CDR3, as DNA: TGTGCCACCAGTGATTTTTCAGGCTATGGCTACACCTTC. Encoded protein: CATSDFSGYGYTF.

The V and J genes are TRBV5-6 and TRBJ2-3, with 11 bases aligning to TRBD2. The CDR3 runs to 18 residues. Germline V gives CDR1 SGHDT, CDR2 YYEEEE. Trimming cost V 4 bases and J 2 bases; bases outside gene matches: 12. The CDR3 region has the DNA TGTGCCAGCAGCCGCAAACCTACTAGCGGGAGCAACACAGATACGCAGTATTTT. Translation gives CASSRKPTSGSNTDTQYF.

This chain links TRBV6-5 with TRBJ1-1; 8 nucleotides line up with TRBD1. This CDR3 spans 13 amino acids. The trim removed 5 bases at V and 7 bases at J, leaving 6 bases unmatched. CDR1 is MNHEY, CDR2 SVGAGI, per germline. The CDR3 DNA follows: TGTGCCAGCAGTCCGGGACAGGCCGTTGAAGCTTTCTTT. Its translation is CASSPGQAVEAFF.

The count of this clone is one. CDR3 protein: CASSVGVRDTYEQYF. The CDR3 DNA reads TGTGCCAGCAGCGTAGGAGTGAGGGACACCTACGAGCAGTACTTC. The chain carries TRBV9 and TRBJ2-7; D perhaps matches TRBD1 (6 bases). V was cut by 0 bases and J by 2 bases, with 12 bases left in between. CDR3 length equals 15 residues. CDR1 SGDLS and CDR2 YYNGEE come from the germline V gene.

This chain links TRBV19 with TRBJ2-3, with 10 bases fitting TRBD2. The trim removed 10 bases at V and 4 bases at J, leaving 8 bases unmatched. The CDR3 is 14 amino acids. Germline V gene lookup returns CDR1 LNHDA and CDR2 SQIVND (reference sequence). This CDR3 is CATLAGDRADTQYF. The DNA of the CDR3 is TGTGCCACCCTAGCGGGAGATCGGGCAGATACGCAGTATTTT. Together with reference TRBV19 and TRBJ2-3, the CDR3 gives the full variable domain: DGGITQSPKYLFRKEGQNVTLSCEQNLNHDAMYWYRQDPGQGLRLIYYSQIVNDFQKGDIAEGYSVSREKKESFPLTVTSAQKNPTAFYLCATLAGDRADTQYFGPGTRLTVL.

The CDR3 protein is CASSDRVEQYF. The CDR3 nucleotides read TGTGCCAGCAGTGATCGGGTTGAGCAGTACTTC. V is TRBV2 and J is TRBJ2-7; D call uncertain. This CDR3 has 11 amino acids. Per germline, CDR1 SNHLY and CDR2 FYNNEI. The ends were cut back, 3 bases at V and 7 bases at J, with 7 bases in the middle. The variable domain in full, with the rest retrieved from reference TRBV2 and TRBJ2-7, is EPEVTQTPSHQVTQMGQEVILRCVPISNHLYFYWYRQILGQKVEFLVSFYNNEISEKSEIFDDQFSVERPDGSNFTLKIRSTKLEDSAMYFCASSDRVEQYFGPGTRLTVT.

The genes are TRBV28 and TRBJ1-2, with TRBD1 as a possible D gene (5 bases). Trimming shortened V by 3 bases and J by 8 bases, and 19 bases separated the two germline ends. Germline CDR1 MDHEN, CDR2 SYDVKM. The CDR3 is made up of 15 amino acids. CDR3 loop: CASSLIPSGFGGYTF. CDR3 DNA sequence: TGTGCCAGCAGTTTGATCCCCTCAGGGTTTGGAGGCTACACCTTC.

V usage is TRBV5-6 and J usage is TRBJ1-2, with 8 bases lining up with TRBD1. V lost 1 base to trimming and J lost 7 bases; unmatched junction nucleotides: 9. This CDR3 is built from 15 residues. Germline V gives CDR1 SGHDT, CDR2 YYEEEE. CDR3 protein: CASSLYLPGGIGYTF. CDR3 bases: TGTGCCAGCAGCTTGTACCTCCCAGGGGGCATTGGCTACACCTTC. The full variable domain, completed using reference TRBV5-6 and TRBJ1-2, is DAGVTQSPTHLIKTRGQQVTLRCSPKSGHDTVSWYQQALGQGPQFIFQYYEEEERQRGNFPDRFSGHQFPNYSSELNVNALLLGDSALYLCASSLYLPGGIGYTFGSGTRLTVV.

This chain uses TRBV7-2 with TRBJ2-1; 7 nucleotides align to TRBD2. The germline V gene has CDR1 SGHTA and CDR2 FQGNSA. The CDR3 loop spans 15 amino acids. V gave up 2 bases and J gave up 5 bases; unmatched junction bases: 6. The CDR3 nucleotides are TGTGCCAGCAGCTTAATGGCGGGAGAAAACAATGAGCAGTTCTTC. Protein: CASSLMAGENNEQFF.

The CDR3 DNA reads TGTGCCAGCAGCCTAACCGGTACCCTACATCAGCCCCAGCATTTT. Amino acids: CASSLTGTLHQPQHF. V is TRBV27 and J is TRBJ1-5; D remains ambiguous. This CDR3 has 15 amino acids. V dropped 6 bases and J dropped 5 bases, with 17 bases sitting between them. The germline gives CDR1 MNHEY, CDR2 SMNVEV (reference sequence).

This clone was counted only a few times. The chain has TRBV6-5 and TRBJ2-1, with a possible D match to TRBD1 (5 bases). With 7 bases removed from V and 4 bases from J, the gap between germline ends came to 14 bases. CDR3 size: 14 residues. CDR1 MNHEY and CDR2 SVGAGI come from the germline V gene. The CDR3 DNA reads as TGTGCCAGCACCCAAGGGGAAGATTACAATGAGCAGTTCTTC. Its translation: CASTQGEDYNEQFF.

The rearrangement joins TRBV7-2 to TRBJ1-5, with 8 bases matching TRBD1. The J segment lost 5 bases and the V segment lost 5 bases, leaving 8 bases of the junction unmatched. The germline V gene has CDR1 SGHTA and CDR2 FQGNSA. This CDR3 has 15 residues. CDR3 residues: CASSTQGRGHQPQHF. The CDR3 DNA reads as TGTGCCAGCAGCACCCAGGGCAGGGGGCATCAGCCCCAGCATTTT.

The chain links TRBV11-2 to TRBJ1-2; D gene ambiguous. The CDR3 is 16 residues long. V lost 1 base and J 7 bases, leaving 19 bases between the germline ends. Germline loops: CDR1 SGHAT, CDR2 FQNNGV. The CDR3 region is CASSLGGSRVRGGYTF. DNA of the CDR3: TGTGCCAGCAGCTTAGGAGGTTCGCGGGTCCGGGGTGGCTACACCTTC.

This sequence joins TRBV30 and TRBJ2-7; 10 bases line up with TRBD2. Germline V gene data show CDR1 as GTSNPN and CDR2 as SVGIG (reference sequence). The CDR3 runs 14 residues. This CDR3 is CAPKASGSSYEQYF. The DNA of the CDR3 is TGTGCGCCTAAGGCTAGCGGGAGCTCCTACGAGCAGTACTTC. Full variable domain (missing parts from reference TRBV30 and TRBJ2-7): SQTIHQWPATLVQPVGSPLSLECTVEGTSNPNLYWYRQAAGRGLQLLFYSVGIGQISSEVPQNLSASRPQDRQFILSSKKLLLSDSGFYLCAPKASGSSYEQYFGPGTRLTVT.

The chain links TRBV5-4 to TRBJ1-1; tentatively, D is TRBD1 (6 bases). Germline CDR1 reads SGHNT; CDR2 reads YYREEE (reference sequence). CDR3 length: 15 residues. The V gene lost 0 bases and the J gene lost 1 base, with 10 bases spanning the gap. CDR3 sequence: CASSLADRPNTEAFF. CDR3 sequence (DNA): TGTGCCAGCAGCTTGGCCGACAGGCCGAACACTGAAGCTTTCTTT.

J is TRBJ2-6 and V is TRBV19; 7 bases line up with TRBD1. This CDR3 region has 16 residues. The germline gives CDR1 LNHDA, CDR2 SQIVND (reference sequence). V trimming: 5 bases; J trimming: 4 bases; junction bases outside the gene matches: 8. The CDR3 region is CASSPTTGPGANVLTF. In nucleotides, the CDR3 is TGTGCCAGTAGTCCAACGACAGGGCCCGGGGCCAACGTCCTGACTTTC.

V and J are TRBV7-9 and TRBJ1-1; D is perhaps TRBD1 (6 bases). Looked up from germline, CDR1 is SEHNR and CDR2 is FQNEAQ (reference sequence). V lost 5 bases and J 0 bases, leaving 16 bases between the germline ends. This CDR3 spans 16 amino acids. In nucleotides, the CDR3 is TGTGCCAGCAGCCCCCAGAGGGGGTTCATGAACACTGAAGCTTTCTTT. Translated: CASSPQRGFMNTEAFF.

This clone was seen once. The CDR3 bases are TGCAGCGTTCTCCCAGGGGGCCTGAACACTGAAGCTTTCTTT. It is translated as CSVLPGGLNTEAFF. This chain links TRBV29-1 with TRBJ1-1; 8 bases agree with TRBD1. The germline CDR1 and CDR2 sequences are SQVTM and ANQGSEA. The CDR3 is 14 amino acids. V lost 5 bases, J lost 0 bases, and 5 bases stayed unmatched.

CDR3 protein: CASSDTITDTQYF. Written as DNA, the CDR3 is TGCGCCAGCAGTGACACTATAACAGATACGCAGTATTTT. The V call is TRBV10-2, the J call TRBJ2-3; D remains ambiguous. In germline, CDR1 is WSHSY, CDR2 SAAADI. The CDR3 consists of 13 residues. Between the trimmed V and J ends, which lost 3 bases and 3 bases, there was a span of 7 bases.

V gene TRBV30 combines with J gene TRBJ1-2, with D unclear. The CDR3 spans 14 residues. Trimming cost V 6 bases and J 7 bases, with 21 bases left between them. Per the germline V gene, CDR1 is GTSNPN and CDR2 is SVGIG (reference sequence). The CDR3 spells CACFRDRFSTGYTF. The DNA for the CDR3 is TGTGCCTGCTTCCGGGATCGGTTCTCAACTGGCTACACCTTC.

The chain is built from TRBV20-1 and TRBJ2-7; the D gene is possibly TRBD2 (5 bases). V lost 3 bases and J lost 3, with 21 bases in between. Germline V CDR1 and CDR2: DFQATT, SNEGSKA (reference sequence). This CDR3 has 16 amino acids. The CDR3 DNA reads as TGCAGTGCTAGTGCCCCCCGTGAGGGAATGGGCTACGAGCAGTACTTC. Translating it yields CSASAPREGMGYEQYF.

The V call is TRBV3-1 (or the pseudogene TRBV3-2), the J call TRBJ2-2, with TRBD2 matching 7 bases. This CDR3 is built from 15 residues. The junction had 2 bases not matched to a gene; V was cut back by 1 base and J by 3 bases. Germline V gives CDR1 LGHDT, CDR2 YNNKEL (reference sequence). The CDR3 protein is CASSQGTRDTGELFF. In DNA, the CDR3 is TGTGCCAGCAGCCAAGGGACTAGGGACACCGGGGAGCTGTTTTTT.

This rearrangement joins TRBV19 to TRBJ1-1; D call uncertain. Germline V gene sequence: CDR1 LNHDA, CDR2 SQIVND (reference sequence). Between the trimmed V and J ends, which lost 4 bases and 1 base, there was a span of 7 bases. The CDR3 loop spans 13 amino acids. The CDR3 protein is CASSNSGNTEAFF. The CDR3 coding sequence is TGTGCCAGTAGTAACTCCGGGAACACTGAAGCTTTCTTT.

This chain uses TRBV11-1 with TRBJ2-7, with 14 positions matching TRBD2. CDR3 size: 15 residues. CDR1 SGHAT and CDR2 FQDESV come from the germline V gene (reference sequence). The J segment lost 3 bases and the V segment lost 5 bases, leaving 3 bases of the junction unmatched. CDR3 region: CASSAGLAGDYEQYF. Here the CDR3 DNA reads TGTGCCAGCAGCGCGGGACTAGCGGGAGACTACGAGCAGTACTTC.